The 25 T cell receptor beta chains presented below share a single source sample, sequenced in a study of T cells in Graves' hyperthyroidism and ophthalmopathy. Template material for amplifying TCR beta CDR3 regions consisted of RNA transcripts. Researchers ran a first-round RT-PCR on the TCR CDR3 using the HTBI primer set. TCRdb itself ran the multiplex PCR reads through MiXCR, one entry per CDR3 protein. Counted here are hundreds of thousands of distinct CDR3 sequences, 13% to 15% occurring once; the ten biggest clones make up 10% to 13%. Sequencing was performed on blood. These receptors originate from a woman between 18 and 29 years old with Graves' hyperthyroidism.

The V gene is TRBV20-1, the J gene TRBJ2-5; D not certain. The CDR3 extends over 15 amino acids. Trimming stripped 2 bases from V and 8 bases from J, with 21 bases between. CDR1 is DFQATT, CDR2 SNEGSKA, per germline (reference sequence). CDR3 bases: TGCAGTGCTAGAAACCTTCCCCGCCACCAAGGCACCCAGTACTTC. Translated, it gives CSARNLPRHQGTQYF.

This clonotype has ten or more counts. The CDR3 is CASSYLGAYGYTF. DNA of the CDR3: TGTGCCAGCAGTTACCTCGGCGCCTATGGCTACACCTTC. The chain carries TRBV6-6 and TRBJ1-2; D not resolved. Germline V gene data show CDR1 as MNHNY and CDR2 as SVGAGI (reference sequence). V lost 2 bases and J lost 4, with 8 bases in between. This CDR3 comprises 13 residues.

The V call is TRBV27, the J call TRBJ2-2, with D possibly matching TRBD1 (7 bases). Germline loops: CDR1 MNHEY, CDR2 SMNVEV (reference sequence). The V end lost 7 bases, the J end lost 3 bases, and 15 bases lay between the germline ends. CDR3 size: 15 residues. DNA of the CDR3: TGTGCCAGCACCCTAGCAGGGGGGTACACCGGGGAGCTGTTTTTT. Encoded protein: CASTLAGGYTGELFF.

In this sample, this clonotype turned up a few times. The genes are TRBV7-9 and TRBJ2-7; D possibly uses TRBD1 or TRBD2 (5 bases each). The CDR3 consists of 15 residues. The germline V gene has CDR1 SEHNR and CDR2 FQNEAQ (reference sequence). Between the trimmed V and J ends, which lost 4 bases and 0 bases, there was a span of 13 bases. The CDR3 region is CASSSRDADSYEQYF. The CDR3 DNA reads TGTGCCAGCAGCTCCCGGGACGCAGACTCCTACGAGCAGTACTTC.

This clonotype was detected ten times or more. The chain links TRBV6-1 to TRBJ2-5; TRBD2 matches 12 bases. The CDR3 loop spans 17 amino acids. J was trimmed by 1 base and V by 5 bases; bases with no gene match: 8. Germline CDR1 and CDR2: MNHNS and SASEGT. The CDR3 here is CASSPGPGLAGQETQYF. In DNA form, the CDR3 reads TGTGCCAGCAGTCCGGGGCCGGGACTAGCGGGCCAAGAGACCCAGTACTTC.

This clonotype has at least ten counts. The chain carries TRBV2 and TRBJ2-5, with D perhaps matching TRBD1 or TRBD2 (5 bases each). CDR3 size: 14 residues. Looked up from germline, CDR1 is SNHLY and CDR2 is FYNNEI. V was cut by 3 bases and J by 2 bases, with 10 bases left in between. The CDR3 nucleotides read TGTGCCAGCAGTGACTCCGGGGCGCAAGAGACCCAGTACTTC. It is translated as CASSDSGAQETQYF.

This clonotype was seen ten or more times. This chain connects TRBV12-3 or TRBV12-4 to TRBJ2-7, with a possible D match to TRBD2 (6 bases). Trimming cost V 4 bases and J 3 bases, with 13 bases left between them. The CDR3 spans 14 residues. CDR3 sequence: CASSSYTAGYEQYF. In nucleotides, the CDR3 is TGTGCCAGCAGTTCCTACACAGCGGGCTACGAGCAGTACTTC.

This clonotype showed up many times. The chain recombines TRBV24-1 with TRBJ1-5, with D uncertain. CDR3 length: 13 residues. Per germline, CDR1 KGHDR and CDR2 SFDVKD. With 4 bases removed from V and 6 bases from J, the gap between germline ends came to 9 bases. CDR3 sequence reads: CATSEAWGQPQHF. DNA for the CDR3: TGTGCCACCAGTGAGGCCTGGGGTCAGCCCCAGCATTTT.

This clonotype turned up a few times. This rearrangement joins TRBV2 to TRBJ2-7, with 10 nucleotides matching TRBD2. V gave up 7 bases and J gave up 3 bases; unmatched junction bases: 6. CDR3 size: 14 residues. Looked up from germline, CDR1 is SNHLY and CDR2 is FYNNEI. CDR3 amino acids: CASTPSGSLYEQYF. In nucleotides, the CDR3 is TGTGCCAGCACTCCTAGCGGGAGTCTCTACGAGCAGTACTTC.

The chain carries TRBV25-1 and TRBJ2-6; D may be TRBD1 (6 bases). The CDR3 is 17 amino acids. Germline values: CDR1 MGHDK, CDR2 SYGVNS. The ends were cut back, 6 bases at V and 0 bases at J, with 15 bases in the middle. The DNA for the CDR3 is TGTGCCAGCAGCCGGGACAAGCCTCTCTCTGGGGCCAACGTCCTGACTTTC. Its protein is CASSRDKPLSGANVLTF.

This clonotype has a handful of counts. The CDR3 spells CSVGSPGLDTQYF. The CDR3 coding sequence is TGCAGCGTTGGGAGCCCAGGGCTCGATACGCAGTATTTT. V usage is TRBV29-1 and J usage is TRBJ2-3; D might be TRBD1 (5 bases). CDR1 is SQVTM and CDR2 is ANQGSEA in the germline V gene. CDR3 length equals 13 residues. Trimming removed 4 bases from V and 6 bases from J, with 14 bases in between.

This clonotype has ten or more counts. The CDR3 DNA follows: TGTGCCAGCAGCAGGACTAGCGGGAACAATGAGCAGTTCTTC. Translating gives CASSRTSGNNEQFF. V gene TRBV12-3 or TRBV12-4 combines with J gene TRBJ2-1, with 12 bases that match TRBD2. V lost 6 bases to trimming and J lost 5 bases; unmatched junction nucleotides: 2. This CDR3 has 14 amino acids.

This clonotype was seen at least ten times. This chain joins TRBV7-7 and TRBJ2-3; D unresolved. V dropped 3 bases and J dropped 4 bases, with 11 bases sitting between them. CDR3 length equals 14 residues. CDR1 and CDR2 from the germline V gene are SSHAT and FNYEAQ (reference sequence). CDR3 amino acids: CASSFRAGSDTQYF. The CDR3 DNA reads TGTGCCAGCAGCTTTAGGGCAGGTTCAGATACGCAGTATTTT.

This clonotype came up a few times. The chain links TRBV7-3 to TRBJ2-7; 8 bases are a match to TRBD1. Germline CDR1 SGHTA, CDR2 FQGTGA. CDR3 length equals 15 residues. The trim removed 3 bases at V and 3 bases at J, leaving 7 bases unmatched. In nucleotides, the CDR3 is TGTGCCAGCAGCTTCTACTCAGGGGGCGGCTACGAGCAGTACTTC. The encoded protein is CASSFYSGGGYEQYF.

The CDR3 here is CSARDFKEGPNEQFF. As DNA, the CDR3 is TGCAGTGCTAGAGATTTTAAGGAGGGCCCCAATGAGCAGTTCTTC. V and J are TRBV20-1 and TRBJ2-1; D is perhaps TRBD2 (6 bases). The CDR3 is made up of 15 amino acids. The V end lost 0 bases, the J end lost 6 bases, and 15 bases lay between the germline ends. The V gene's germline CDR1 is DFQATT and CDR2 SNEGSKA (reference sequence).

Many counts were recorded for this clonotype. The rearrangement uses TRBV28 and TRBJ2-5; TRBD2 might be the D (5 bases). In germline, CDR1 is MDHEN, CDR2 SYDVKM. The V end lost 6 bases, the J end lost 2 bases, and 13 bases lay between the germline ends. The CDR3 is made up of 14 amino acids. The CDR3 nucleotides read TGTGCCAGCAGCTTAGTACGGGGTCAAGAGACCCAGTACTTC. Amino acids: CASSLVRGQETQYF.

This clonotype turned up a few times. This chain joins TRBV7-2 and TRBJ1-2, with TRBD1 matching over 9 bases. V shed 1 base and J 7 bases; nucleotides not matched to a gene: 13. CDR1 is SGHTA, CDR2 FQGNSA, per germline. CDR3 length: 17 residues. The CDR3, as DNA: TGTGCCAGCAGCTTAGATTCGGGACAGGGATTTTGGTTTGGCTACACCTTC. Its protein product is CASSLDSGQGFWFGYTF.

The chain joins TRBV10-3 to TRBJ2-1, with D uncertain. This CDR3 has 12 amino acids. Germline V gene lookup returns CDR1 ENHRY and CDR2 SYGVKD. Trimming removed 4 bases at V and 10 bases at J, with 11 bases between. In nucleotides, the CDR3 is TGTGCCATCAGTGTCGAGTCGTGGGAGCAGTTCTTC. It is translated as CAISVESWEQFF.

This clonotype was counted only a few times. This chain links TRBV4-1 with TRBJ2-5; TRBD2 agrees at 9 bases. This CDR3 is built from 15 residues. The germline V gene has CDR1 MGHRA and CDR2 YSYEKL. Germline trimming cut 1 base from V and 5 bases from J; bases unmatched to any gene: 5. In nucleotides, the CDR3 is TGCGCCAGCAGCCAAGTTATGAGCGGGGGGGAGACCCAGTACTTC. As protein: CASSQVMSGGETQYF.

The chain is built from TRBV29-1 and TRBJ2-7; TRBD2 aligns across 9 bases. The V gene end was trimmed by 4 bases and the J gene end by 4 bases; junction bases not matched to a gene: 5. CDR1 SQVTM and CDR2 ANQGSEA come from the germline V gene. The CDR3 length is 13 residues. The CDR3, as DNA: TGCAGCGTTGGCCGCGGGAGGGCATACGAGCAGTACTTC. Protein sequence: CSVGRGRAYEQYF.

This clonotype has a count of ten or more. The chain joins TRBV7-3 to TRBJ2-7; TRBD1 matches 7 bases. Germline CDR1 reads SGHTA; CDR2 reads FQGTGA. The CDR3 has 13 residues. The V gene end was trimmed by 4 bases and the J gene end by 5 bases; junction bases not matched to a gene: 5. CDR3 in amino acids: CASSSGGWDEQYF. The DNA for the CDR3 is TGTGCCAGCAGCTCAGGGGGTTGGGACGAGCAGTACTTC.

There are a few counts of this clonotype. V usage is TRBV29-1 and J usage is TRBJ1-5; D possibly corresponds to TRBD1 (5 bases). The CDR3 runs to 15 residues. Trimming removed 7 bases from V and 6 bases from J, with 22 bases in between. Germline CDR1 reads SQVTM; CDR2 reads ANQGSEA. The CDR3 reads CSAIVGAGLGQPQHF. CDR3 sequence (DNA): TGCAGCGCTATAGTAGGGGCAGGGCTAGGTCAGCCCCAGCATTTT.

This clonotype has at least ten counts. The V call is TRBV11-2, the J call TRBJ1-3; D not resolved. The length of the CDR3 is 16 residues. The V gene's germline CDR1 is SGHAT and CDR2 FQNNGV. V lost 5 bases and J 0 bases, leaving 14 bases between the germline ends. The DNA for the CDR3 is TGTGCCAGCAGCCCACACCTCATGAGCTCTGGAAACACCATATATTTT. Encoded protein: CASSPHLMSSGNTIYF.

This clonotype was detected many times. The V call is TRBV5-5, the J call TRBJ2-7; tentative D call: TRBD2 (5 bases). Germline V CDR1 and CDR2: SGHKS, YYEKEE (reference sequence). The CDR3 spans 13 residues. V was pared by 7 bases and J by 6 bases, with 17 bases between. The chain's CDR3 is CASFVTSGVEQYF. The CDR3 coding sequence is TGTGCCAGCTTCGTCACGTCCGGGGTCGAGCAGTACTTC.

This clonotype was seen at least ten times. The gene calls are TRBV30 and TRBJ1-4; D is undetermined. There are 13 residues in the CDR3. Trimming cost V 0 bases and J 7 bases, with 9 bases left between them. In germline, CDR1 is GTSNPN, CDR2 SVGIG (reference sequence). The CDR3 is CAWSVSGIEKLFF. In DNA form, the CDR3 reads TGTGCCTGGAGTGTGTCCGGGATTGAAAAACTGTTTTTT.